This is a list of T cell receptor beta chains from one sample in a study of blood T cell repertoires in COVID-19. Profiling relied on immunoSEQ multiplex PCR, and the TCRdb table lists in-frame clones only, not all of them. The sample lists 220,000 or so clones, 86% occurring once. The material sequenced was PBMCs or T cells enriched from blood (not recorded which). Every receptor here comes from a woman in her forties or fifties who had recovered from COVID-19. Both conserved end residues are part of each CDR3. A D gene is named only where the DNA matches it firmly. A row's size may be missing; if present it is once, few, many or a size class.

j_call v_call d_call clone_size cdr3_aa cdr3_nt
TRBJ2-1 TRBV27 TRBD2 . CASHSRTGGTNEQFF TGTGCCAGCCATAGCCGGACGGGGGGGACCAATGAGCAGTTCTTC
TRBJ2-2 TRBV24-1 . . CATSDLTSLSNTGELFF TGTGCCACCAGTGATTTGACTAGTCTGTCGAACACCGGGGAGCTGTTTTTT
TRBJ1-2 TRBV6-5 . once CASSTTASPGKGYTF TGTGCCAGCAGTACGACGGCGAGTCCGGGAAAAGGCTACACCTTC
TRBJ1-5 TRBV12-3/TRBV12-4 . . CASSLGLRWPQHF TGTGCCAGCAGTTTAGGCCTACGATGGCCCCAGCATTTT
TRBJ2-5 TRBV28 TRBD2 once CASSPGVGLAEQETQYF TGTGCCAGCAGTCCGGGGGTGGGACTAGCGGAGCAAGAGACCCAGTACTTC
TRBJ1-5 TRBV2 . . CASSFPRGAGSNQPQHF TGTGCCAGCAGTTTCCCTCGCGGGGCCGGTAGCAATCAGCCCCAGCATTTT
TRBJ1-5 TRBV2 . . CASSSNRDRNQPQHF TGTGCCAGCAGCTCCAACAGGGACCGAAATCAGCCCCAGCATTTT
TRBJ2-7 TRBV7-2 TRBD1 . CASSILPGQHYEQYF TGTGCCAGCAGCATCCTTCCGGGACAGCACTACGAGCAGTACTTC
TRBJ1-5 TRBV7-8 TRBD1 . CASSQLTGGGNQPQHF TGTGCCAGCAGCCAACTGACAGGGGGCGGCAATCAGCCCCAGCATTTT
TRBJ1-6 TRBV4-2 TRBD1 . CASNPSDRENSPLHF TGTGCCAGCAACCCGTCCGACAGGGAGAATTCACCCCTCCACTTT
TRBJ2-7 TRBV6-5 TRBD2 . CASKESGSSYEQYF TGTGCCAGCAAAGAAAGCGGGAGTTCTTACGAGCAGTACTTC
TRBJ2-1 TRBV19 TRBD2 . CASSSPGLAPYNEQFF TGTGCCAGTAGTTCGCCGGGACTAGCGCCCTACAATGAGCAGTTCTTC
TRBJ2-1 TRBV4-3 . . CASSQRPRGPEGKYNEQFF TGCGCCAGCAGCCAGCGCCCCCGGGGTCCGGAGGGAAAATACAATGAGCAGTTCTTC
TRBJ1-1 TRBV28 . . CASTWTAYTEAFF TGTGCCAGCACTTGGACAGCCTACACTGAAGCTTTCTTT
TRBJ2-2 TRBV5-8 . . CASSLDEWYTGELFF TGTGCCAGCAGCTTGGACGAGTGGTACACCGGGGAGCTGTTTTTT
TRBJ1-1 TRBV10-1 . . CASSTGWNTEAFF TGCGCCAGCAGCACAGGGTGGAACACTGAAGCTTTCTTT
TRBJ2-3 TRBV9 TRBD2 . CASSVGSSGSPQYF TGTGCCAGCAGCGTAGGAAGTAGCGGGAGCCCGCAGTATTTT
TRBJ1-1 TRBV6-2/TRBV6-3 TRBD1 many CASSYTGGTEAFF TGTGCCAGCAGTTATACAGGGGGGACTGAAGCTTTCTTT
TRBJ2-1 TRBV7-8 . . CASSLGQGTHSNNEQFF TGTGCCAGCAGCTTGGGTCAAGGGACACATAGCAACAATGAGCAGTTCTTC
TRBJ1-6 TRBV18 TRBD1 . CASSGTGAYNSPLHF TGTGCCAGCTCAGGGACAGGGGCGTATAATTCACCCCTCCACTTT
TRBJ1-2 TRBV5-4 TRBD1 . CASSLQGQATYGYTF TGTGCCAGCAGCTTGCAAGGACAGGCCACCTATGGCTACACCTTC
TRBJ2-3 TRBV11-3 TRBD2 . CASSPGSIAGGFTDTQYF TGTGCCAGCAGCCCGGGATCGATAGCGGGGGGGTTTACAGATACGCAGTATTTT
TRBJ2-5 TRBV4-3 . . CASSQDRGVETQYF TGCGCCAGCAGCCAAGATCGGGGAGTGGAGACCCAGTACTTC
TRBJ1-4 TRBV19 . . CASSMGGATNEKLFF TGTGCCAGTAGTATGGGGGGGGCCACTAATGAAAAACTGTTTTTT
TRBJ2-3 TRBV5-1 . . CASSLAAGGPSTDTQYF TGCGCCAGCAGCTTGGCCGCCGGGGGGCCTAGCACAGATACGCAGTATTTT
TRBJ2-7 TRBV4-3 . . CASSQGNLAGSGEQYF TGCGCCAGCAGCCAGGGGAACCTGGCGGGCAGCGGGGAGCAGTACTTC
TRBJ2-3 TRBV6-5 TRBD2 few CARRTSGRRRDTQYF TGTGCCAGAAGGACTAGCGGGAGGCGGAGAGATACGCAGTATTTT
TRBJ1-2 TRBV9 TRBD1 . CASSGTGGPLYGYTF TGTGCCAGCAGCGGGACAGGGGGCCCCCTCTATGGCTACACCTTC
TRBJ1-6 TRBV7-2 . few CASSSWGTATISSPLHF TGTGCCAGCAGCTCGTGGGGAACGGCGACTATAAGTTCACCCCTCCACTTT
TRBJ2-1 TRBV24-1 TRBD1 few CATNPGTGAGEQFF TGTGCCACCAACCCCGGGACAGGGGCGGGTGAGCAGTTCTTC
TRBJ1-2 TRBV7-2 TRBD1 . CASSPEDREAYGYTF TGTGCCAGCAGCCCAGAGGACAGGGAGGCCTATGGCTACACCTTC
TRBJ1-2 TRBV6-6 . . CASTDTNYGYTF TGTGCCAGCACAGATACTAACTATGGCTACACCTTC
TRBJ2-3 TRBV27 TRBD1 . CARTLTGGVYTQYF TGTGCCAGAACCCTGACAGGGGGCGTATATACGCAGTATTTT
TRBJ2-7 TRBV7-2 . . CASSLGFSAYEQYF TGTGCCAGCAGCCTCGGGTTTTCTGCCTACGAGCAGTACTTC
TRBJ1-4 TRBV7-2 TRBD1 . CASSLGSGGSEKLFF TGTGCCAGCAGCTTAGGGTCAGGGGGGAGTGAAAAACTGTTTTTT
TRBJ2-7 TRBV6-5 TRBD1 . CASSHWDRDEQYF TGTGCCAGCAGCCACTGGGACAGGGACGAGCAGTACTTC
TRBJ1-2 TRBV10-3 TRBD1 . CAISEGQGLNYGYTF TGTGCCATCAGTGAGGGACAGGGGCTAAACTATGGCTACACCTTC
TRBJ1-1 TRBV27 . . CASSSLRGVSEAFF TGTGCCAGCAGTAGCCTCAGGGGAGTATCTGAAGCTTTCTTT
TRBJ2-5 TRBV25-1 TRBD2 . CASSPRLSGRAHQETQYF TGTGCCAGCAGTCCCCGCCTCAGCGGGAGAGCCCACCAAGAGACCCAGTACTTC
TRBJ1-2 TRBV4-2 . few CASSQDRRWGYTF TGTGCCAGCAGCCAAGATCGGAGGTGGGGCTACACCTTC
TRBJ1-4 TRBV28 . . CASSLAGGANEKLFF TGTGCCAGCAGTCTCGCCGGGGGGGCTAATGAAAAACTGTTTTTT
TRBJ2-1 TRBV4-1 . . CASSHKEGASYNEQFF TGCGCCAGCAGCCATAAGGAGGGGGCATCCTACAATGAGCAGTTCTTC
TRBJ2-1 TRBV7-8 TRBD1 few CASSLVDRDNEQFF TGTGCCAGCAGCTTAGTGGACAGGGATAATGAGCAGTTCTTC
TRBJ1-6 TRBV6-5 . . CASSYSTGFDSPLHF TGTGCCAGCAGTTACTCTACGGGGTTTGATTCACCCCTCCACTTT
TRBJ2-1 TRBV5-1 TRBD1 . CASRQTGTGLGIAYNEQFF TGCGCCAGCAGACAAACCGGGACAGGGCTTGGCATCGCCTACAATGAGCAGTTCTTC
TRBJ1-1 TRBV27 . . CASSPTPGNTEAFF TGTGCCAGCAGCCCTACGCCTGGGAACACTGAAGCTTTCTTT
TRBJ2-7 TRBV28 . . CASSSIAYEQYF TGTGCCAGCAGTAGTATAGCCTACGAGCAGTACTTC
TRBJ2-3 TRBV7-3 TRBD2 . CASSLAGVGTDTQYF TGTGCCAGCAGCTTAGCGGGAGTGGGCACAGATACGCAGTATTTT
TRBJ1-4 TRBV19 . . CASLGAANEKLFF TGTGCCAGCCTAGGGGCAGCTAATGAAAAACTGTTTTTT
TRBJ2-1 TRBV29-1 TRBD2 . CSAGGVSYNEQFF TGCAGCGCCGGGGGGGTCTCCTACAATGAGCAGTTCTTC
TRBJ2-5 TRBV9 TRBD2 . CASSVGGTSVQETQYF TGTGCCAGCAGCGTAGGTGGGACTAGCGTGCAAGAGACCCAGTACTTC
TRBJ2-3 TRBV9 . . CASSVLEGGRDTQYF TGTGCCAGCAGCGTCCTGGAAGGGGGTCGGGATACGCAGTATTTT
TRBJ1-4 TRBV2 . . CASMGGHHDEKLFF TGTGCCAGCATGGGAGGACATCACGATGAAAAACTGTTTTTT